This TCR beta chain was sequenced for a study of monozygotic twins with cystic fibrosis. Study as a whole: With roughly 16 PCR cycles, barcoded libraries came from roughly 2.8 micrograms of fragmented DNA.

The V gene lost 7 bases and the J gene lost 4 bases, with 16 bases spanning the gap. Germline V CDR1 and CDR2: MNHNY, SVGAGI (reference sequence). The CDR3 loop spans 14 amino acids. A note on this clone: Antigen unknown.

Data came from immunoSEQ multiplex PCR; TCRdb stores just in-frame clones and leaves some out. The data hold about 9,600 clones, with about 90% observed a single time. Study observations and caveats: Co-twins had the most similar V usage for 13 of 16 pairs, J for 8. Low clonality (median around 0.0095) suggested a mostly naive repertoire.

The origin of this receptor is a boy younger than 10 with cystic fibrosis. The V call is TRBV6-6, the J call TRBJ2-5, with a tentative D call TRBD2 (6 bases). What was sequenced was blood. The chain's CDR3 is CASTPSGVGETQYF. CDR3 bases: TGTGCCAGCACCCCGTCGGGGGTCGGAGAGACCCAGTACTTC.